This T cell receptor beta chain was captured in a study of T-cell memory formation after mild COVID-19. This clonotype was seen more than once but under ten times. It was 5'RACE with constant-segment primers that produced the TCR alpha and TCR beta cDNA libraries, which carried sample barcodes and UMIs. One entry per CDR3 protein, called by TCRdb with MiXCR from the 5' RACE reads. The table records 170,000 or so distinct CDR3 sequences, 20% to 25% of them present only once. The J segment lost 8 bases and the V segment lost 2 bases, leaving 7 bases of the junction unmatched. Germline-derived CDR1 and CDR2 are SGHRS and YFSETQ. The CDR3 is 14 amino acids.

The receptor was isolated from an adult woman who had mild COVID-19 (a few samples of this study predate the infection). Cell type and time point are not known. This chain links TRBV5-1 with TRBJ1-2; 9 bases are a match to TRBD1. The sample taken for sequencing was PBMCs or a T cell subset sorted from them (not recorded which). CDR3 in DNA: TGCGCCAGCAGCTTCGGGACAGGGTTTTGGGGCTACACCTTC. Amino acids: CASSFGTGFWGYTF.